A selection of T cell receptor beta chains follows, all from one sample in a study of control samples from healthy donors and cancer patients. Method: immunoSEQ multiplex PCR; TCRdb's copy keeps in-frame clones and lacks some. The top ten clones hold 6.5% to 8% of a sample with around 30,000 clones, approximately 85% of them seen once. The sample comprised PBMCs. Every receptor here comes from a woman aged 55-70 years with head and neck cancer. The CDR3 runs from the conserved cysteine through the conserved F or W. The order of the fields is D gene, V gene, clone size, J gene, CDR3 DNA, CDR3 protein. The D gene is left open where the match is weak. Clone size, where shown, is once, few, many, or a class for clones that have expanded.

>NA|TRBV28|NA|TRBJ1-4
TGTGCCAGCAGTTCAACCACACTAAAACTGTTTTTT
CASSSTTLKLFF
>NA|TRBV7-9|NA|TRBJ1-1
TGTGCCAGCACCGACGATCCGCCGGGTGAAGCTTTCTTT
CASTDDPPGEAFF
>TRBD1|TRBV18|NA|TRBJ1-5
TGTGCCAGCTCACCAACAGGGGACAATCAGCCCCAGCATTTT
CASSPTGDNQPQHF
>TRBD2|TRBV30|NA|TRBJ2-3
TGTGCCTGGAGTGTACTAGCGACTAGCACAGATACGCAGTATTTT
CAWSVLATSTDTQYF
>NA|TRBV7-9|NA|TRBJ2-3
TGTGCCAGCAGCTCCGCCGTAGATACGCAGTATTTT
CASSSAVDTQYF
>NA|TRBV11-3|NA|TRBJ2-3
TGTGCCAGCAGACACGGGACCGGGACGGCTAGCACAGATACGCAGTATTTT
CASRHGTGTASTDTQYF
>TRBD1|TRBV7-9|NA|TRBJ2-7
TGTGCCAGCAGTTTCGGGACAGAGATCTCGGGCTCCTACGAGCAGTACTTC
CASSFGTEISGSYEQYF
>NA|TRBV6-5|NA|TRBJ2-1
TGTGCCAGCAGGGGCCGGGACGGGTCCCTTGAGCAGTTCTTC
CASRGRDGSLEQFF
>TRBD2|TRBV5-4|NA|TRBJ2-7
TGTGCCAGCAGCTTGGTCCGTGCGGGAGCCTACGAGCAGTACTTC
CASSLVRAGAYEQYF
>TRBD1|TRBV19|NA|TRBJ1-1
TGTGCCAGTAGCGCTTTGGACAGGTTGAACACTGAAGCTTTCTTT
CASSALDRLNTEAFF
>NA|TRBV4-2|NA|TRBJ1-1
TGTGCCAGCAGCCTAACAATGCTAGGGACTGAAGCTTTCTTT
CASSLTMLGTEAFF
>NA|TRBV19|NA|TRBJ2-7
TGTGCCAGTAGTACACAGGTTCTTCCCTACGAGCAGTACTTC
CASSTQVLPYEQYF
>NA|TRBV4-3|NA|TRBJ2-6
TGCGCCAGCAGCCAAGGGGGGTCCTCTGGGGCCAACGTCCTGACTTTC
CASSQGGSSGANVLTF
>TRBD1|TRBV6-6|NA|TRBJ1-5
TGTGCCAGCAGATTGGACAGGGGAAGCAATCAGCCCCAGCATTTT
CASRLDRGSNQPQHF
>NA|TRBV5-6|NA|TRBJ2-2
TGTGCCAGCAGCTTAGGAAGGCTCGTATTCTCGAACACCGGGGAGCTGTTTTTT
CASSLGRLVFSNTGELFF
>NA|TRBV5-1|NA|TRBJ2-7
TGCGCCAGCAGCTTGGAGGCCTTCTCCTACGAGCAGTACTTC
CASSLEAFSYEQYF
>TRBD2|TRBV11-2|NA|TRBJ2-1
TGTGCCAGCAGCTCCGGGACTAGCGGGGGGGCCTACAATGAGCAGTTCTTC
CASSSGTSGGAYNEQFF
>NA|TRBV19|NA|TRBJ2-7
TGTGCCAGTAGTATAAGAGCGAAAAACTACGAGCAGTACTTC
CASSIRAKNYEQYF
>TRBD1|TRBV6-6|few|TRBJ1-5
TGTGCCAGCAGTGCCACAGGGGGTAATCAGCCCCAGCATTTT
CASSATGGNQPQHF
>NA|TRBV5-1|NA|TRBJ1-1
TGCGCCAGCAGCTTGCAGGGCCACACTGAAGCTTTCTTT
CASSLQGHTEAFF
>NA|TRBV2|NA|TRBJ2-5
TGTGCCAGCAGTCTTAGGGCCCGCCAAGAGACCCAGTACTTC
CASSLRARQETQYF
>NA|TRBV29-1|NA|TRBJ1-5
TGCAGCGTGGGGGGTGGGCGAAATCAGCCCCAGCATTTT
CSVGGGRNQPQHF
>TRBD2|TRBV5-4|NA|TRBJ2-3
TGTGCCAGCAGCTCACTAGCGGCAGATACGCAGTATTTT
CASSSLAADTQYF
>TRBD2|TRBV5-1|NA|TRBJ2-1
TGCGCCAGCAGCTTGTTTGCGGGAGGGACTTACAATGAGCAGTTCTTC
CASSLFAGGTYNEQFF
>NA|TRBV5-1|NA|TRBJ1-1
TGCGCCAGCAGCTCGGGACCGTGGAACACTGAAGCTTTCTTT
CASSSGPWNTEAFF
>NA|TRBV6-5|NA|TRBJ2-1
TGTGCCAGCCCTGCAAGGGCAACGAACAATGAGCAGTTCTTC
CASPARATNNEQFF
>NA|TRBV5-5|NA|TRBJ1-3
TGTGCCAGCAGCGCCTTGACCGAGGCTGGAAACACCATATATTTT
CASSALTEAGNTIYF